This TCR beta chain was recovered during a study of blood T cells in healthy people across ages. Study-level points and caveats: Significant beta diversity loss was already apparent by age around 36, declining roughly linearly.

Sample-barcoded 5' priming and a J-beta primer mix drove a second PCR of about 6 to 12 cycles. Each of the samples gave a minimum of 2.5 million paired-end reads that contained CDR3. TCRdb called the 5' RACE reads again in MiXCR, with one record for every CDR3 protein. The table lists over a million distinct CDR3 sequences, around 39% of them singletons. No fewer than 5.5 micrograms of total RNA were isolated from every sample. This clonotype has only a few counts. Its specificity is not known. Germline V gene sequence: CDR1 PRHDT, CDR2 FYEKMQ (reference sequence). The CDR3 covers 13 residues. Trimming pared 5 bases from V and 6 bases from J, leaving 14 bases between.

This sequence originates from a woman aged 18-29 years in good health. The rearrangement joins TRBV13 to TRBJ2-7; D perhaps matches TRBD2 (6 bases). The sequenced sample was blood. CDR3 bases: TGTGCCAGCAGCGCGGGGACTCTAAGCGAGCAGTACTTC. Protein sequence: CASSAGTLSEQYF. The full variable domain, in which reference TRBV13 and TRBJ2-7 provide the parts outside the CDR3, is AAGVIQSPRHLIKEKRETATLKCYPIPRHDTVYWYQQGPGQDPQFLISFYEKMQSDKGSIPDRFSAQQFSDYHSELNMSSLELGDSALYFCASSAGTLSEQYFGPGTRLTVT.